This T cell receptor (beta chain) was identified in a study of cytomegalovirus exposure and HLA in healthy donors. Looking at the study overall: Earlier, fewer than 140 million unique TCR beta sequences were recovered from around 190 million T cells by an analysis.

Details on this clone: The antigen remains undetermined.

Use of 60 Vbeta and 13 Jbeta primers characterized the PCR. Clones were sequenced by immunoSEQ multiplex PCR, and TCRdb holds only the in-frame ones, with some missing. Listed are roughly 120,000 clones; roughly 2% falls within the top ten. The ends were cut back, 2 bases at V and 4 bases at J, with 9 bases in the middle. The germline V gene has CDR1 SGHTA and CDR2 FQGNSA. The CDR3 contains 15 residues. General study findings and limits: Within the data, a cluster of highly shared sequence variants was likely a sequencing artifact. Roughly uniform sequencing depth across donors was assumed, possibly incorrectly.

The sequenced sample consisted of PBMCs. This chain joins TRBV7-2 and TRBJ2-6, with D possibly being TRBD1 (5 bases). The TCR comes from a man in his forties in good health and CMV-seronegative. As DNA, the CDR3 is TGTGCCAGCAGCTTACAGGGAAGGGGGGCCAACGTCCTGACTTTC. It specifies CASSLQGRGANVLTF.